The 32 T cell receptor beta chains given below trace back to one sample, sequenced in a study of blood T cell repertoires in COVID-19. Profiling relied on immunoSEQ multiplex PCR, and the TCRdb table lists in-frame clones only, not all of them. Counted here are roughly 62,000 clones, roughly 79% occurring once; the ten biggest clones make up about 3.2%. The sequencing sample was made of peripheral blood. The receptors were sampled from a man aged 55 to 70 with acute or convalescent COVID-19.

The genes are TRBV5-1 and TRBJ2-3; possible D gene TRBD2, 6 bases. The germline CDR1 and CDR2 sequences are SGHRS and YFSETQ. The CDR3 has 14 amino acids. Trimming removed 3 bases from V and 0 bases from J, with 8 bases in between. CDR3 bases: TGCGCCAGCAGCTCTGGGACTAGCACAGATACGCAGTATTTT. Translating gives CASSSGTSTDTQYF.

The chain recombines TRBV6-1 with TRBJ2-3, with 14 nucleotides matching TRBD2. CDR1 and CDR2 from the germline V gene are MNHNS and SASEGT. CDR3 length: 18 residues. Trimming cost V 4 bases and J 5 bases; bases outside gene matches: 11. This CDR3 is CASSVHGTSGGPRDTQYF. CDR3 coding DNA: TGTGCCAGCAGTGTACATGGGACTAGCGGGGGCCCGCGAGATACGCAGTATTTT.

V usage is TRBV5-1 and J usage is TRBJ1-1; 8 nucleotides agree with TRBD1. This CDR3 spans 19 amino acids. The trim removed 0 bases at V and 7 bases at J, leaving 20 bases unmatched. The germline V gene encodes CDR1 SGHRS and CDR2 YFSETQ. The CDR3 region is CASSLDRTGTGFPEGEAFF. CDR3 bases: TGCGCCAGCAGCTTGGACAGAACCGGGACAGGTTTTCCGGAGGGTGAAGCTTTCTTT.

This chain uses TRBV7-2 with TRBJ2-3; unclear D gene. The germline V and J ends were trimmed by 7 bases and 2 bases, with 4 bases remaining between them. Germline-derived CDR1 and CDR2 are SGHTA and FQGNSA. The CDR3 contains 11 residues. This chain's CDR3 is CASTNTDTQYF. CDR3 nucleotide sequence: TGTGCCAGCACCAACACAGATACGCAGTATTTT. The full variable domain, its missing parts supplied by reference TRBV7-2 and TRBJ2-3, is GAGVSQSPSNKVTEKGKDVELRCDPISGHTALYWYRQSLGQGLEFLIYFQGNSAPDKSGLPSDRFSAERTGGSVSTLTIQRTQQEDSAVYLCASTNTDTQYFGPGTRLTVL.

A few counts support this clone. The chain uses TRBV7-9 and TRBJ1-5; D might be TRBD1 (5 bases). This CDR3 has 15 residues. Trimming removed 5 bases from V and 5 bases from J, with 16 bases in between. Germline V gene sequence: CDR1 SEHNR, CDR2 FQNEAQ (reference sequence). CDR3 bases: TGTGCCAGCAGCCCTATTACAGGACCCGATCAGCCCCAGCATTTT. Amino acids: CASSPITGPDQPQHF.

The chain carries TRBV5-6 and TRBJ1-1; a possible D gene is TRBD1 (5 bases). CDR3 length: 12 amino acids. Germline V gene data show CDR1 as SGHDT and CDR2 as YYEEEE. Trimming took 5 bases from V and 10 from J, leaving 15 bases between them. The CDR3 DNA sequence: TGTGCCAGCAGTTCGCAGGGATTTGGAGCTTTCTTT. Translating gives CASSSQGFGAFF.

J is TRBJ2-2 and V is TRBV7-2, with D perhaps matching TRBD1 (6 bases). CDR1 and CDR2 from the germline V gene are SGHTA and FQGNSA. V lost 3 bases and J lost 7, with 12 bases in between. CDR3 size: 14 residues. This chain's CDR3 is CASSLQGQSGELFF. CDR3 coding DNA: TGTGCCAGCAGCTTGCAGGGGCAGAGCGGGGAGCTGTTTTTT.

This clone was recorded a few times. The V call is TRBV4-1, the J call TRBJ1-4; TRBD1 matches 7 bases. Losses at the gene ends were 4 bases for V and 5 bases for J; bases not matched to a gene: 10. Germline loops: CDR1 MGHRA, CDR2 YSYEKL. This CDR3 region has 16 residues. CDR3: CASSPTGAGRNEKLFF. In DNA form, the CDR3 reads TGCGCCAGCAGCCCCACAGGGGCCGGGAGAAATGAAAAACTGTTTTTT.

J is TRBJ2-5 and V is TRBV2; no clear D. CDR1 SNHLY and CDR2 FYNNEI come from the germline V gene. This CDR3 is built from 13 residues. The V end was cut by 5 bases, the J end by 4 bases, with 11 bases between. The CDR3 sequence is CASSRGGGETQYF. The CDR3 DNA follows: TGTGCCAGCAGTAGAGGTGGTGGAGAGACCCAGTACTTC.

The chain combines TRBV7-2 with TRBJ2-1; perhaps TRBD2 as D (6 bases). In germline, CDR1 is SGHTA, CDR2 FQGNSA. Trimming took off 1 base at V and 4 bases at J, with 8 bases between the two ends. This CDR3 comprises 14 residues. The CDR3 loop reads CASSLGRGYNEQFF. CDR3 in DNA: TGTGCCAGCAGCTTAGGTCGGGGGTACAATGAGCAGTTCTTC.

The chain joins TRBV30 to TRBJ2-5; 10 bases are shared with TRBD2. The V gene end was trimmed by 5 bases and the J gene end by 4 bases; junction bases not matched to a gene: 7. From germline, CDR1 is GTSNPN and CDR2 SVGIG (reference sequence). This CDR3 comprises 14 residues. The CDR3 here is CAWGLSGGGETQYF. For the CDR3, the DNA is TGTGCCTGGGGACTAAGCGGGGGGGGAGAGACCCAGTACTTC.

The J gene is TRBJ1-6, the V gene TRBV19; no clear D gene. CDR3 length: 14 residues. V was shortened by 3 bases and J by 10 bases, with 13 bases between the two germline ends. The V gene's germline CDR1 is LNHDA and CDR2 SQIVND (reference sequence). The CDR3 nucleotides read TGTGCCAGTAGTATCGGAGGGAATAGCTCACCCCTCCACTTT. This sequence encodes CASSIGGNSSPLHF.

V gene TRBV14 combines with J gene TRBJ2-2, with D possibly TRBD1 on 6 matching bases. V was pared by 3 bases and J by 1 base, with 12 bases between. This CDR3 is built from 16 residues. Germline CDR1 is SGHDN and CDR2 is FVKESK. In DNA form, the CDR3 reads TGTGCCAGCAGCCAGGTCCGGGACATGAACACCGGGGAGCTGTTTTTT. Translating it yields CASSQVRDMNTGELFF.

The chain recombines TRBV4-2 with TRBJ1-3; unclear D gene. The CDR3 loop spans 15 amino acids. Germline-derived CDR1 and CDR2 are LGHNA and YNFKEQ. Trimming removed 1 base at V and 0 bases at J, with 7 bases between. Here the CDR3 reads CASSQVSVSGNTIYF. The CDR3 nucleotides are TGTGCCAGCAGCCAAGTCTCGGTCTCTGGAAACACCATATATTTT.

This chain uses TRBV7-9 with TRBJ1-1, with D perhaps matching TRBD1 (6 bases). The CDR3 has 15 residues. Germline V gene sequence: CDR1 SEHNR, CDR2 FQNEAQ (reference sequence). V was clipped by 6 bases and J by 1 base, with 15 bases between them. This CDR3 reads CASRQISQGNTEAFF. The CDR3 region has the DNA TGTGCCAGCAGACAGATATCACAGGGGAACACTGAAGCTTTCTTT. The full variable domain, its missing parts supplied by reference TRBV7-9 and TRBJ1-1, is DTGVSQNPRHKITKRGQNVTFRCDPISEHNRLYWYRQTLGQGPEFLTYFQNEAQLEKSRLLSDRFSAERPKGSFSTLEIQRTEQGDSAMYLCASRQISQGNTEAFFGQGTRLTVV.

The V call is TRBV7-9, the J call TRBJ2-1; D gene uncertain. Germline CDR1 and CDR2: SEHNR and FQNEAQ (reference sequence). The CDR3 runs to 16 residues. The ends were cut back, 5 bases at V and 0 bases at J, with 14 bases in the middle. The CDR3 DNA reads TGTGCCAGCAGCCTTCGACTTGGTTCCTCCTACAATGAGCAGTTCTTC. Its translation: CASSLRLGSSYNEQFF.

The rearrangement uses TRBV18 and TRBJ2-3; TRBD2 is a possible D gene (5 bases). This CDR3 is 11 amino acids long. In germline, CDR1 is KGHSH, CDR2 LQKENI. CDR3 loop: CASLGADTQYF. CDR3 DNA sequence: TGTGCATCCCTCGGGGCAGATACGCAGTATTTT.

CDR3 coding DNA: TGTGCCAGCAGCTCGGGGGGAGCAGGGTACTCCTACGAGCAGTACTTC. It codes for CASSSGGAGYSYEQYF. The chain links TRBV7-6 to TRBJ2-7; 7 nucleotides line up with TRBD2. The V segment lost 4 bases and the J segment 0 bases; nucleotides outside the gene matches: 9. Germline V gives CDR1 SGHVS, CDR2 FNYEAQ. This CDR3 is 16 amino acids long.

The J gene is TRBJ1-3, the V gene TRBV18; tentatively, D is TRBD1 (5 bases). Germline loops: CDR1 KGHSH, CDR2 LQKENI. V lost 1 base and J 6 bases, leaving 10 bases between the germline ends. This CDR3 comprises 14 residues. The CDR3 DNA reads as TGTGCCAGCTCACCACGGGAGGGACCAAACACCATATATTTT. It encodes CASSPREGPNTIYF.

The CDR3 nucleotides are TGTGCCAGCAGCTTAGGGACTAAGGACGAGCAGTACTTC. This translates into CASSLGTKDEQYF. The gene calls are TRBV11-3 and TRBJ2-7; the D gene is possibly TRBD2 (6 bases). The V gene lost 1 base and the J gene lost 5 bases, with 9 bases spanning the gap. The V gene's germline CDR1 is SGHNT and CDR2 YENEEA. The CDR3 is 13 residues long. Together with reference TRBV11-3 and TRBJ2-7, the CDR3 gives the full variable domain: EAGVVQSPRYKIIEKKQPVAFWCNPISGHNTLYWYLQNLGQGPELLIRYENEEAVDDSQLPKDRFSAERLKGVDSTLKIQPAELGDSAVYLCASSLGTKDEQYFGPGTRLTVT.

The V and J genes are TRBV6-5 and TRBJ1-2; 8 nucleotides line up with TRBD1. The junction had 3 bases not matched to a gene; V was cut back by 4 bases and J by 2 bases. CDR3 length: 14 residues. CDR1 and CDR2 (germline): MNHEY, SVGAGI. The CDR3 protein is CASSSRTGNYGYTF. As DNA, the CDR3 is TGTGCCAGCAGTTCCCGGACAGGGAACTATGGCTACACCTTC.

The rearrangement links TRBV7-3 to TRBJ2-3; the match to TRBD1 covers 12 bases. V shed 6 bases, J shed 5 bases, and the junction held 9 bases outside the gene matches. Germline lookup yields CDR1 SGHTA and CDR2 FQGTGA. The length of the CDR3 is 16 residues. The CDR3 DNA sequence: TGTGCCAGCAGTTACCAGGGACAGGGGGCAATAGATACGCAGTATTTT. Protein: CASSYQGQGAIDTQYF.

The chain couples TRBV11-2 to TRBJ1-4; the match to TRBD1 covers 9 bases. The CDR3 extends over 14 amino acids. Per the germline V gene, CDR1 is SGHAT and CDR2 is FQNNGV. The trim removed 4 bases at V and 17 bases at J, leaving 14 bases unmatched. The CDR3: CASSSGTGLDPDFF. The CDR3 nucleotides read TGTGCCAGCAGCTCCGGGACAGGGCTAGACCCCGATTTTTTT.

V and J are TRBV7-2 and TRBJ1-6, with 9 nucleotides matching TRBD1. Losses at the gene ends were 7 bases for V and 7 bases for J; bases not matched to a gene: 5. The CDR3 sequence is 14 residues long. The V gene's germline CDR1 is SGHTA and CDR2 FQGNSA. The CDR3 protein is CASTWTGANSPLHF. CDR3 sequence (DNA): TGTGCCAGCACCTGGACAGGGGCAAATTCACCCCTCCACTTT.

The rearrangement uses TRBV19 and TRBJ1-3; weak D call: TRBD1 (6 bases). Germline CDR1 is LNHDA and CDR2 is SQIVND (reference sequence). The V gene lost 5 bases and the J gene lost 7 bases, with 18 bases spanning the gap. The CDR3 is made up of 15 amino acids. CDR3 loop: CASSFNREPSNTIYF. The CDR3 coding sequence is TGTGCCAGTAGTTTCAACAGGGAGCCTTCGAACACCATATATTTT.

The J gene is TRBJ1-2, the V gene TRBV6-5, with 9 bases lining up with TRBD1. The CDR3 has 14 amino acids. V was clipped by 8 bases and J by 4 bases; unmatched bases: 8. Looked up from germline, CDR1 is MNHEY and CDR2 is SVGAGI. As DNA, the CDR3 is TGTGCCAGCGTGGGGGGACAGGGAGGCTATGGCTACACCTTC. Translating gives CASVGGQGGYGYTF.

The CDR3 loop is CAPVEQYF. The DNA for the CDR3 is TGTGCCCCGGTCGAGCAGTACTTC. The chain carries TRBV21-1 and TRBJ2-7; TRBD2, as called in the table, went unchecked against the DNA. TRBV21-1 is a known pseudogene. The CDR3 loop spans 8 amino acids.

This chain uses TRBV7-3 with TRBJ2-2; 8 positions match TRBD1. Germline lookup yields CDR1 SGHTA and CDR2 FQGTGA. The CDR3 contains 19 residues. The V gene end was trimmed by 1 base and the J gene end by 1 base; junction bases not matched to a gene: 11. The CDR3 protein is CASSLRGPGGLGNTGELFF. CDR3 nucleotides: TGTGCCAGCAGCTTAAGGGGGCCAGGGGGCTTGGGGAACACCGGGGAGCTGTTTTTT.

The chain recombines TRBV10-3 with TRBJ2-1, with D tentatively TRBD2 (6 bases). This CDR3 has 14 residues. Germline loops: CDR1 ENHRY, CDR2 SYGVKD. Trimming removed 10 bases at V and 7 bases at J, with 20 bases between. CDR3 bases: TGTGCCACCGGGGTCGGAGGGTTTGGAAATGAGCAGTTCTTC. This sequence encodes CATGVGGFGNEQFF.

The gene calls are TRBV12-5 and TRBJ1-2; 8 nucleotides align to TRBD1. Trimming at V came to 6 bases and at J to 6 bases, leaving 6 bases not matched to a gene. This CDR3 comprises 13 residues. Germline V CDR1 and CDR2: LGHNT, FRNRAP. The CDR3 sequence: CASGRDRFNGYTF. CDR3 nucleotides: TGTGCTAGTGGCCGGGACAGGTTTAATGGCTACACCTTC.

This clone appeared once. This chain connects TRBV19 to TRBJ1-2, with 8 bases identical to TRBD1. Germline V gives CDR1 LNHDA, CDR2 SQIVND (reference sequence). Trimming at V came to 6 bases and at J to 6 bases, leaving 6 bases not matched to a gene. This CDR3 region has 13 residues. This CDR3 reads CASRRGQGNGYTF. CDR3 coding DNA: TGTGCCAGTAGGAGAGGACAGGGAAATGGCTACACCTTC.

This clone came up a few times. CDR3 coding DNA: TGTGCCACCAGTGATTTAGCCAGGGGGTTCTCCTACAATGAGCAGTTCTTC. Protein sequence: CATSDLARGFSYNEQFF. The chain has TRBV24-1 and TRBJ2-1; 7 positions match TRBD1. The V and J ends lost 1 base and 0 bases, in that order; junction bases with no gene match: 5. CDR3 length: 17 amino acids. CDR1 is KGHDR and CDR2 is SFDVKD in the germline V gene.